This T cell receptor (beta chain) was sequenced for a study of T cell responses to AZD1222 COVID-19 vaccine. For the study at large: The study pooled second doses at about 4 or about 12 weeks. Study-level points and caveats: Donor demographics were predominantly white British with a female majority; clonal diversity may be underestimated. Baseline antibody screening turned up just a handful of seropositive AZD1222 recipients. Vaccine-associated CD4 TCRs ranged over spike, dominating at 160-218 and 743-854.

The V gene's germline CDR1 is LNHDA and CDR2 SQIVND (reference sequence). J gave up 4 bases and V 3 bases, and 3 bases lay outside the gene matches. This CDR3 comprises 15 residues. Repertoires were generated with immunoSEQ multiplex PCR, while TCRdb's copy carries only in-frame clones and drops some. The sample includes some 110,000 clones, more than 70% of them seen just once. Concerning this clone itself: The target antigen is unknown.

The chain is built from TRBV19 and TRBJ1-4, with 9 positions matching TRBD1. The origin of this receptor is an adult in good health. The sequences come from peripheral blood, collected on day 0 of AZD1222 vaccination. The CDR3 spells CASSMGQGSNEKLFF. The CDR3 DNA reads TGTGCCAGTAGTATGGGACAGGGAAGTAATGAAAAACTGTTTTTT. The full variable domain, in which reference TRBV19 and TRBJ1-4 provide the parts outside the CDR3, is DGGITQSPKYLFRKEGQNVTLSCEQNLNHDAMYWYRQDPGQGLRLIYYSQIVNDFQKGDIAEGYSVSREKKESFPLTVTSAQKNPTAFYLCASSMGQGSNEKLFFGSGTQLSVL.